This TCR beta chain was found in a study of blood T cell repertoires in COVID-19 (dated by TCRdb to between 2020 and 2021). For the study in its entirety: Samples covering the acute and convalescent phases of COVID-19 were provided by collaborators in the United States, Italy and Spain. The prospective study material was composed of cDNA or gDNA derived from T cells, B-cell-depleted T cells, or PBMCs. Subjects who had been exposed to COVID-19, were actively infected with it, or had recovered from it provided the deeply sampled blood TCRbeta repertoires that made up the dataset. The repertoires were made available in a free public database intended to serve as a resource for research on the immune response to SARS-CoV-2. The samples were drawn from two sources: the first 160 participants of the ongoing ImmuneRACE study, and 950 to 1,500 subjects contributed by 6 global collaborators. A de-identified subject ID, COVID-19 status, age in years and sex were almost always included in the sample metadata. Where available, HLA class I and class II types were obtained from metadata supplied by the sample provider rather than from assay-based typing. Broad study findings and their caveats: How much clinical and demographic metadata was included differed by source and by participant, and the metadata was provided uncurated.

TCRbeta CDR3 regions were amplified from genomic DNA using the immunoSEQ Assay, a bias-controlled multiplex PCR. Per the source publication's procedure: The number of nucleated cells in each sample was estimated by amplification of reference gene primers within the assay. To quantify the absolute abundance of each unique TCRbeta CDR3 rearrangement, sequence reads were collapsed and filtered. For each sample, productive Simpson clonality was calculated by taking the square root of Simpson's diversity index across productive rearrangements. TCRdb carries this immuneACCESS record with in-frame sequences only. Its versions omit some clonotypes, under half of them owing to an unresolved V gene in the studies checked, with the rest unexplained. D and trimming come from the DNA, and the V and J calls and clone size come from that table. This sample has hundreds of thousands of clones in its table, and over 85% of those were observed once. The ten largest clonotypes hold 1.5% to 2% of the sample.

To note about this clone: The antigen it recognizes is unknown. No per-base quality is available; no much larger clone lies one base away.

One collaborating source in Seattle enrolled patients while the patients were actively infected and followed the patients over time throughout the course of disease. Each collaborating institution followed its own protocols to collect whole blood in K2EDTA tubes. For TCRbeta analysis, collaborators shipped samples as frozen whole blood, isolated PBMCs, or DNA extracted from either of those sample types. Looking up the germline V gene (reference sequence) yields CDR1 LNHDA and CDR2 SQIVND. V drops 7 bases and J drops 2 bases, leaving 18 bases in between. Spanning cysteine to phenylalanine, the CDR3 consists of 15 amino acids. Of all the DNA, just the CDR3 is kept, 45 bases in frame from base 1.

The receptor was isolated from a woman aged 25 to 39 with COVID-19, enrolled during active disease. The specimen was peripheral blood. The chain joins TRBV19 to TRBJ2-7; D gene: possibly TRBD1, on 6 matching bases. The DNA sequence reads TGTGCCAGTACCGATGGGTGGGGGCCGACCTACGAGCAGTACTTC. This is translated as CASTDGWGPTYEQYF.